Each of the 23 T cell receptor beta chains below was sequenced from the same sample in a study of regulatory T cells in long-lasting Graves disease. Time point here: newly diagnosed GD, antithyroid drugs for less than 3 months. Scientists built the TCR library using RNA that was extracted from PBMCs. Libraries of TCR beta came from iRepertoire HTBI primers plus Arm-PCR of CDR3 regions. Using its own MiXCR run on the multiplex PCR reads, TCRdb lists one record per CDR3 protein. Of hundreds of thousands of distinct CDR3 sequences listed, roughly 15% are singletons. This same sample was also taken into another study, of T cells in Graves' hyperthyroidism and ophthalmopathy.

Sequences were derived from peripheral blood mononuclear cells (PBMCs), sampled at new diagnosis, from a patient treated with antithyroid drugs. The receptors were gathered from a woman aged 25 to 39 with Graves disease.

This clonotype was counted a few times. This chain joins TRBV3-1 and TRBJ2-5; D unresolved. Germline V lookup: CDR1 LGHDT, CDR2 YNNKEL (reference sequence). The CDR3 extends over 14 amino acids. The germline V and J ends were trimmed by 0 bases and 2 bases, with 7 bases remaining between them. The DNA of the CDR3 is TGTGCCAGCAGCCAAGACAGCCAGCAAGAGACCCAGTACTTC. Translating gives CASSQDSQQETQYF.

The chain combines TRBV2 with TRBJ2-6; the D call may be TRBD1 or TRBD2 (5 bases each). Trimming stripped 10 bases from V and 3 bases from J, with 13 bases between. The CDR3 is made up of 14 amino acids. Germline CDR1 SNHLY, CDR2 FYNNEI. As DNA, the CDR3 is TGTGCCACGAACTGGGGGATTGGGGCCAACGTCCTGACTTTC. Translation gives CATNWGIGANVLTF.

The rearrangement uses TRBV2 and TRBJ2-5; 9 bases are a match to TRBD1. There are 17 residues in the CDR3. The germline V gene encodes CDR1 SNHLY and CDR2 FYNNEI. Trimming cost V 6 bases and J 1 base; bases outside gene matches: 12. As DNA, the CDR3 is TGTGCCAGCAGCTACCAAACAGGGGGCGCGGGCCAAGAGACCCAGTACTTC. Encoded protein: CASSYQTGGAGQETQYF. The full variable domain, with the rest looked up from reference TRBV2 and TRBJ2-5, is EPEVTQTPSHQVTQMGQEVILRCVPISNHLYFYWYRQILGQKVEFLVSFYNNEISEKSEIFDDQFSVERPDGSNFTLKIRSTKLEDSAMYFCASSYQTGGAGQETQYFGPGTRLLVL.

Remarks on this clonotype: A much more abundant neighbour one base away suggests this may be a read error. This chain uses TRBV27 with TRBJ1-4, with D maybe TRBD1 (5 bases). The germline V gene encodes CDR1 MNHEY and CDR2 SMNVEV (reference sequence). Trimming cost V 7 bases and J 10 bases, with 22 bases left between them. This CDR3 has 15 residues. The CDR3 DNA is TGTGCCAGCACCCGGCGGTGGGGCACAGATGGAAAACTGTTTTTT. Amino acid sequence: CASTRRWGTDGKLFF.

This clonotype was observed many times. The J gene is TRBJ1-1, the V gene TRBV12-3 or TRBV12-4, with D possibly TRBD1 on 5 matching bases. This CDR3 contains 14 residues. V was trimmed by 6 bases and J by 1 base, leaving 12 bases between them. The CDR3 DNA is TGTGCCAGCAGCAGACAGCCGAGGAACACTGAAGCTTTCTTT. Translated, it gives CASSRQPRNTEAFF.

The V gene is TRBV5-1, the J gene TRBJ2-2, with D uncertain. Germline V lookup: CDR1 SGHRS, CDR2 YFSETQ. This CDR3 is built from 15 residues. The V gene lost 0 bases and the J gene lost 6 bases, with 12 bases spanning the gap. Written as DNA, the CDR3 is TGCGCCAGCAGCTTGGTGGGCACGGTGGCCGGGGAGCTGTTTTTT. Protein: CASSLVGTVAGELFF.

J is TRBJ1-5 and V is TRBV30, with D possibly being TRBD1 (6 bases). This CDR3 is 13 amino acids long. V was cut by 3 bases and J by 5 bases, with 11 bases left in between. Germline V gene lookup returns CDR1 GTSNPN and CDR2 SVGIG (reference sequence). CDR3 protein: CAWSKQGDQPQHF. The CDR3 DNA reads as TGTGCCTGGAGCAAACAGGGAGATCAGCCCCAGCATTTT.

The chain has TRBV6-2 or TRBV6-3 and TRBJ1-6, with unresolved D. The CDR3 is 14 amino acids. The germline gives CDR1 MNHEY, CDR2 SVGEGT. The ends were cut back, 2 bases at V and 6 bases at J, with 8 bases in the middle. Here the CDR3 reads CASSYEFSNSPLHF. The CDR3 nucleotides read TGTGCCAGCAGTTACGAATTTAGTAATTCACCCCTCCACTTT.

This clonotype appeared a few times. The chain uses TRBV15 and TRBJ2-7; TRBD1 agrees at 9 bases. CDR3 size: 15 residues. After removal of 1 base from V and 4 bases from J, the junction contained 5 bases not matched to a gene. Per germline, CDR1 LNHNV and CDR2 YYDKDF (reference sequence). This CDR3 is CATSRAIGQGYEQYF. In DNA, the CDR3 is TGTGCCACCAGCAGAGCCATTGGACAGGGGTACGAGCAGTACTTC.

The V gene is TRBV2, the J gene TRBJ2-7; 16 positions agree with TRBD2. The germline V gene has CDR1 SNHLY and CDR2 FYNNEI. The CDR3 covers 16 residues. V trimming: 7 bases; J trimming: 4 bases; junction bases outside the gene matches: 7. The CDR3 protein is CASTPQGLAGGYEQYF. The CDR3 DNA is TGTGCCAGCACCCCCCAGGGACTAGCGGGGGGGTACGAGCAGTACTTC.

The table lists this clonotype with many counts. The V gene is TRBV28, the J gene TRBJ2-1, with no clear D. This CDR3 is built from 14 residues. V was clipped by 6 bases and J by 3 bases, with 12 bases between them. CDR1 MDHEN and CDR2 SYDVKM come from the germline V gene. The CDR3 spells CASSLSSGYNEQFF. For the CDR3, the DNA is TGTGCCAGCAGCCTATCCTCAGGCTACAATGAGCAGTTCTTC.

The chain is built from TRBV27 and TRBJ2-3, with a tentative D call TRBD1 (7 bases). This CDR3 region has 14 residues. V was trimmed by 6 bases and J by 7 bases, leaving 17 bases between them. Germline V CDR1 and CDR2: MNHEY, SMNVEV (reference sequence). The CDR3 loop is CASRAGGSLNTQYF. CDR3 nucleotide sequence: TGTGCCAGCAGGGCAGGGGGGTCTCTAAATACGCAGTATTTT.

The V call is TRBV27, the J call TRBJ2-1; D is perhaps TRBD1 or TRBD2 (5 bases each). The V and J ends lost 7 bases and 6 bases respectively, with 22 bases between them. There are 16 residues in the CDR3. Germline values: CDR1 MNHEY, CDR2 SMNVEV (reference sequence). Written as DNA, the CDR3 is TGTGCCAGCAATTTCTTGGGGCCGGGGTCCGGCAATGAGCAGTTCTTC. It codes for CASNFLGPGSGNEQFF.

Remarks on this clonotype: A much larger clone lies one base from this, so it may be a read error. This chain uses TRBV7-8 with TRBJ1-1; D possibly corresponds to TRBD1 (5 bases). CDR1 and CDR2 (germline): SGHVS, FQNEAQ. CDR3 length equals 14 residues. The CDR3 protein is CTSRRGPSNTEAFF. The CDR3 nucleotides are TGTACCAGCAGGCGGGGACCGAGCAACACTGAAGCTTTCTTT.

The chain couples TRBV28 to TRBJ1-4, with TRBD1 as a possible D gene (5 bases). Germline V CDR1 and CDR2: MDHEN, SYDVKM. V gave up 5 bases and J gave up 5 bases, with 9 bases separating them. The CDR3 spans 13 residues. The CDR3 here is CASSGGLNEKLFF. CDR3 DNA: TGTGCCAGCAGTGGGGGATTAAATGAAAAACTGTTTTTT. Variable domain in full (rest from reference TRBV28 and TRBJ1-4): DVKVTQSSRYLVKRTGEKVFLECVQDMDHENMFWYRQDPGLGLRLIYFSYDVKMKEKGDIPEGYSVSREKKERFSLILESASTNQTSMYLCASSGGLNEKLFFGSGTQLSVL.

As for this clonotype: This could be a read error, since a much larger clone is one nucleotide away. J is TRBJ2-7 and V is TRBV6-1, with a weak D call TRBD1 (5 bases). Germline V gene lookup returns CDR1 MNHNS and CDR2 SASEGT. The CDR3 sequence is 13 residues long. The CDR3 nucleotides read TGTGCCAGCAGGAAGAGTAGGGGCGACGAGCAGCACTTC. Encoded protein: CASRKSRGDEQHF.

In this sample, this clonotype turned up a few times. The chain links TRBV6-2 or TRBV6-3 to TRBJ2-7, with 10 positions matching TRBD1. CDR3 length: 16 residues. After removal of 2 bases from V and 5 bases from J, the junction contained 9 bases not matched to a gene. Germline V CDR1 and CDR2: MNHEY, SVGEGT. The CDR3 DNA follows: TGTGCCAGCAGTTACCCCCGGGACAGGGGTTGGGACGAGCAGTACTTC. Its translation: CASSYPRDRGWDEQYF.

V usage is TRBV27 and J usage is TRBJ2-5; D is perhaps TRBD2 (6 bases). The V gene's germline CDR1 is MNHEY and CDR2 SMNVEV (reference sequence). V gave up 4 bases and J gave up 6 bases, with 18 bases separating them. The CDR3 is 15 residues long. The CDR3 DNA reads TGTGCCAGCAGTTCAAAGGGACTCTCTGGGCAGACCCAGTACTTC. Translating gives CASSSKGLSGQTQYF.

This clonotype showed up just a few times. This chain joins TRBV19 and TRBJ1-4; a possible D gene is TRBD1 (5 bases). Germline loops: CDR1 LNHDA, CDR2 SQIVND (reference sequence). The CDR3 runs to 14 residues. Trimming took 6 bases from V and 7 from J, leaving 15 bases between them. In nucleotides, the CDR3 is TGTGCCAGTAGGGGGGGATTGGTGTCTGAAAAACTGTTTTTT. As protein: CASRGGLVSEKLFF.

This clonotype occurred many times. The rearrangement links TRBV7-3 to TRBJ2-1; 11 bases agree with TRBD2. Germline CDR1 reads SGHTA; CDR2 reads FQGTGA. The CDR3 is 17 amino acids. Trimming cost V 5 bases and J 6 bases; bases outside gene matches: 12. The CDR3 nucleotides are TGTGCCAGCAGCCCAGGGGGAGGGACTAGCGGCTCCAATGAGCAGTTCTTC. It encodes CASSPGGGTSGSNEQFF.

This clonotype has at least ten counts. The chain has TRBV29-1 and TRBJ2-5, with no clear D. With 7 bases removed from V and 4 bases from J, the gap between germline ends came to 22 bases. CDR1 and CDR2 from the germline V gene are SQVTM and ANQGSEA. The CDR3 sequence is 15 residues long. For the CDR3, the DNA is TGCAGCGGGCGAAAAGGGCCAGTCGGGCCAGAGACCCAGTACTTC. Translated: CSGRKGPVGPETQYF.

Ten or more counts support this clonotype. The rearrangement joins TRBV4-1 to TRBJ1-4; no definite D call. The V end was cut by 0 bases, the J end by 11 bases, with 10 bases between. CDR3 length equals 13 residues. Germline CDR1 MGHRA, CDR2 YSYEKL. The chain's CDR3 is CASSQDRQTKLFF. As DNA, the CDR3 is TGCGCCAGCAGCCAAGACCGGCAGACGAAACTGTTTTTT.

In this sample, this clonotype turned up a few times. The chain couples TRBV10-3 to TRBJ2-5, with TRBD2 matching 11 bases. CDR1 and CDR2 (germline): ENHRY, SYGVKD. This CDR3 spans 16 amino acids. J was trimmed by 4 bases and V by 6 bases; bases with no gene match: 10. As DNA, the CDR3 is TGTGCCATCAGCCCGTCAAGACTAGCGGGACCAGAGACCCAGTACTTC. Protein: CAISPSRLAGPETQYF.